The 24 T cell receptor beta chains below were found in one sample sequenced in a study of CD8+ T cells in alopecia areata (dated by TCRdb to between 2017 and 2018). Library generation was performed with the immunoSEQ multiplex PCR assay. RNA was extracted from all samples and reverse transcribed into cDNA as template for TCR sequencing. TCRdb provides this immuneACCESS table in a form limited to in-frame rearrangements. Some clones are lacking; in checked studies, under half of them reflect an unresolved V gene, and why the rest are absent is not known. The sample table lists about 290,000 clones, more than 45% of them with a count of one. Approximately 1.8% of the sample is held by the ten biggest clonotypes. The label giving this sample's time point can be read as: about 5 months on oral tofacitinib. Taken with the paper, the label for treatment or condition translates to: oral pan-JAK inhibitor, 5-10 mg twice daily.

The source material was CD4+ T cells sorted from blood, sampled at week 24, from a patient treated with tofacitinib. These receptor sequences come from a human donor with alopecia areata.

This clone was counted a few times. The CDR3 DNA reads TGTGCCAGTAGTTGGGCGGGGGCCCCGGATACGCAGTATTTT. Translating gives CASSWAGAPDTQYF. J is TRBJ2-3 and V is TRBV19, with a weak D call TRBD2 (7 bases). The CDR3 is 14 amino acids. The V end lost 5 bases, the J end lost 6 bases, and 15 bases lay between the germline ends. Germline CDR1 reads LNHDA; CDR2 reads SQIVND (reference sequence).

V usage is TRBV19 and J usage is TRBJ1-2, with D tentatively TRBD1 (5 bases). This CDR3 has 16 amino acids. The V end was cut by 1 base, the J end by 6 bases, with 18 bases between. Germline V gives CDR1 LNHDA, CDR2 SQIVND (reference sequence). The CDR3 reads CASSIGLALRGHGYTF. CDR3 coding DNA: TGTGCCAGTAGTATAGGACTCGCCCTAAGGGGACATGGCTACACCTTC. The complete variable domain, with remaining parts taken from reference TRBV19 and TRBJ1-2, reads DGGITQSPKYLFRKEGQNVTLSCEQNLNHDAMYWYRQDPGQGLRLIYYSQIVNDFQKGDIAEGYSVSREKKESFPLTVTSAQKNPTAFYLCASSIGLALRGHGYTFGSGTRLTVV.

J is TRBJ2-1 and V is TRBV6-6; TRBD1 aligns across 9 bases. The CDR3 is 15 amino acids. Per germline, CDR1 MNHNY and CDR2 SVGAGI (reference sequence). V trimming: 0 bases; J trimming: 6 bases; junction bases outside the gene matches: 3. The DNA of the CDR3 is TGTGCCAGCAGTTACTCAGGGACAGGGCTCAATGAGCAGTTCTTC. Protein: CASSYSGTGLNEQFF.

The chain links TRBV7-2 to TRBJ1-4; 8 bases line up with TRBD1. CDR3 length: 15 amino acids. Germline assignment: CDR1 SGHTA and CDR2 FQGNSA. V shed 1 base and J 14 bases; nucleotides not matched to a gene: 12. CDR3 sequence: CASSLDGTGDFSLFF. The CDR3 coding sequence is TGTGCCAGCAGCTTAGACGGGACAGGTGATTTCAGTCTGTTTTTT.

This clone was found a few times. The CDR3 DNA reads as TGTGCCAGCAGTTTCCAGGGGACGGAGCAGTACTTC. Translating gives CASSFQGTEQYF. The genes are TRBV6-6 and TRBJ2-7; perhaps TRBD1 as D (6 bases). The CDR3 sequence is 12 residues long. The ends were cut back, 4 bases at V and 7 bases at J, with 11 bases in the middle. Germline V gene sequence: CDR1 MNHNY, CDR2 SVGAGI (reference sequence).

DNA for the CDR3: TGTGCCACTCACCGGGAGGGCGAGCAGTACTTC. Translated: CATHREGEQYF. The rearrangement uses TRBV2 and TRBJ2-7; 8 nucleotides match TRBD2. This CDR3 is built from 11 residues. Looked up from germline, CDR1 is SNHLY and CDR2 is FYNNEI. The trim removed 10 bases at V and 6 bases at J, leaving 5 bases unmatched.

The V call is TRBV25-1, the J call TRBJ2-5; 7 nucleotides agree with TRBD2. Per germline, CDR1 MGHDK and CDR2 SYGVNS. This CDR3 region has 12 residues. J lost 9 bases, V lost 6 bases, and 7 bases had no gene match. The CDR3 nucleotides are TGTGCCAGCAGCGCACGGGGGGAGGCCCAGTACTTC. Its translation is CASSARGEAQYF.

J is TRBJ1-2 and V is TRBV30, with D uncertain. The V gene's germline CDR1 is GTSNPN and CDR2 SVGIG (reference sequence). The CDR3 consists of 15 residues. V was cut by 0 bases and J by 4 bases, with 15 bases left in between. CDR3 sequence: CAWSVLSPRGYGYTF. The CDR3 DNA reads TGTGCCTGGAGTGTACTATCTCCCCGGGGCTATGGCTACACCTTC.

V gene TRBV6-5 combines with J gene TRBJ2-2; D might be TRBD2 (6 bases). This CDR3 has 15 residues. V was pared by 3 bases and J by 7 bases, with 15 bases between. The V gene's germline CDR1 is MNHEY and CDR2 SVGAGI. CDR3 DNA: TGTGCCAGCAGTTATCCCGGCCTCGGGGGCGGGGAGCTGTTTTTT. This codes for CASSYPGLGGGELFF.

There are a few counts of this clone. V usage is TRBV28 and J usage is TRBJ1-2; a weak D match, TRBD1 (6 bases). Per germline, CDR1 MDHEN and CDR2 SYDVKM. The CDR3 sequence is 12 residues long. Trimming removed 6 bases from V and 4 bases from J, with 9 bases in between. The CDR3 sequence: CASRDSSYGYTF. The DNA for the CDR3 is TGTGCCAGCAGGGACAGCTCCTATGGCTACACCTTC.

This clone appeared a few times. CDR3 sequence: CASSQVGLDPAKNIQYF. The CDR3 coding sequence is TGCGCCAGCAGCCAAGTGGGCCTTGACCCAGCCAAAAACATTCAGTACTTC. The J gene is TRBJ2-4, the V gene TRBV4-1; unclear D gene. Trimming took off 1 base at V and 0 bases at J, with 13 bases between the two ends. The CDR3 has 17 residues. CDR1 MGHRA and CDR2 YSYEKL come from the germline V gene.

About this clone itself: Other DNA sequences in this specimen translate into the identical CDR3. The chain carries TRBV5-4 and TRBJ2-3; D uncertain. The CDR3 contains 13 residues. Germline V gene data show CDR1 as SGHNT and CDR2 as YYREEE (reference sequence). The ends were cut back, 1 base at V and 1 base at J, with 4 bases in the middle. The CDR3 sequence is CASSLRGTDTQYF. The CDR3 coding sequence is TGTGCCAGCAGCTTGAGGGGCACAGATACGCAGTATTTT.

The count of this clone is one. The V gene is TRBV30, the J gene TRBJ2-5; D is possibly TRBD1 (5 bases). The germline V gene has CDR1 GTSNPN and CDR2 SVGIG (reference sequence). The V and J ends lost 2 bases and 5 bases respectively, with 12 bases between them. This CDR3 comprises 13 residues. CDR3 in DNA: TGTGCCTGGAGTATTAGGGGTTCGGAGACCCAGTACTTC. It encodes CAWSIRGSETQYF.

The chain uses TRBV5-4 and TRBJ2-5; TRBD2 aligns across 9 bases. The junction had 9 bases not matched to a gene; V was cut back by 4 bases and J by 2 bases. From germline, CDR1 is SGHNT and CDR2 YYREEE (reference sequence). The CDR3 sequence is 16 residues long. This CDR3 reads CASSPERGVRQETQYF. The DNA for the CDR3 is TGTGCCAGCAGCCCGGAGCGGGGGGTCCGACAAGAGACCCAGTACTTC.

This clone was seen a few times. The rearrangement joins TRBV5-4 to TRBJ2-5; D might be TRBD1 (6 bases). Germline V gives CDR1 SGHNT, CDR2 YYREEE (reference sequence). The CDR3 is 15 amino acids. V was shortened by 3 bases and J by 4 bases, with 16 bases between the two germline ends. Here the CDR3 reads CASSSELQGPETQYF. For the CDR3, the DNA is TGTGCCAGCAGCTCCGAGTTACAGGGCCCAGAGACCCAGTACTTC. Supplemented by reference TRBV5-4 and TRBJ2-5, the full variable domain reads ETGVTQSPTHLIKTRGQQVTLRCSSQSGHNTVSWYQQALGQGPQFIFQYYREEENGRGNFPPRFSGLQFPNYSSELNVNALELDDSALYLCASSSELQGPETQYFGPGTRLLVL.

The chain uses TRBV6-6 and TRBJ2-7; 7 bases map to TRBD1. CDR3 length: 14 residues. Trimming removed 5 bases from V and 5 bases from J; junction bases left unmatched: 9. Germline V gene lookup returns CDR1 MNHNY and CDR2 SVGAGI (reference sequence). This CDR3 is CASSNRQGRDEQYF. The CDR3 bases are TGTGCCAGCAGTAACCGACAGGGCCGGGACGAGCAGTACTTC.

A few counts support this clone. The CDR3 nucleotides read TGTGCCAGCAGTCCCTTAGTGCAGGCCAGCTCCTACGAGCAGTACTTC. This sequence encodes CASSPLVQASSYEQYF. The V call is TRBV27, the J call TRBJ2-7, with no clear D. The CDR3 is made up of 16 amino acids. Per germline, CDR1 MNHEY and CDR2 SMNVEV (reference sequence). Trimming removed 5 bases at V and 0 bases at J, with 17 bases between.

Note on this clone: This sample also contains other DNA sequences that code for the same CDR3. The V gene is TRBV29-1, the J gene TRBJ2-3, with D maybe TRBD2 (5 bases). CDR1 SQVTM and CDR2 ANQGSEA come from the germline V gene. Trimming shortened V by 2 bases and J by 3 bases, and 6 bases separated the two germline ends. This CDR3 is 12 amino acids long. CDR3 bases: TGCAGCGTTGAAAGAGGGACAGATACGCAGTATTTT. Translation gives CSVERGTDTQYF.

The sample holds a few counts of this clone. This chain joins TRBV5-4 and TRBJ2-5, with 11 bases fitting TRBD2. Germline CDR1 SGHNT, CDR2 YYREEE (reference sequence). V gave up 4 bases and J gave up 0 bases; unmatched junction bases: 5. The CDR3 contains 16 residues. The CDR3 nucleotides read TGTGCCAGCAGCCCACCTAGCGGGGGGTACCAAGAGACCCAGTACTTC. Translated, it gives CASSPPSGGYQETQYF.

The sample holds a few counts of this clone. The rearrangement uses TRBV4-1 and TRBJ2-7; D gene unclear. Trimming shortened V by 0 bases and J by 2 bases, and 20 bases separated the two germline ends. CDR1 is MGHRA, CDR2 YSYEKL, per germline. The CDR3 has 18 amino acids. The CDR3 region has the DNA TGCGCCAGCAGCCAAGATCGCTATATGATGGCCAGACCCTACGAGCAGTACTTC. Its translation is CASSQDRYMMARPYEQYF.

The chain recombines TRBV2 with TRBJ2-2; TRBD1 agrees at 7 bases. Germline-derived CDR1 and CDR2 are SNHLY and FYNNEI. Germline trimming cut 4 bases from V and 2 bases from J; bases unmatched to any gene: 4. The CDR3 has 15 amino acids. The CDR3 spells CASSVQGENTGELFF. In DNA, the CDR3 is TGTGCCAGCAGTGTTCAGGGGGAAAACACCGGGGAGCTGTTTTTT. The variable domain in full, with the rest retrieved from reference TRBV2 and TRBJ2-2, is EPEVTQTPSHQVTQMGQEVILRCVPISNHLYFYWYRQILGQKVEFLVSFYNNEISEKSEIFDDQFSVERPDGSNFTLKIRSTKLEDSAMYFCASSVQGENTGELFFGEGSRLTVL.

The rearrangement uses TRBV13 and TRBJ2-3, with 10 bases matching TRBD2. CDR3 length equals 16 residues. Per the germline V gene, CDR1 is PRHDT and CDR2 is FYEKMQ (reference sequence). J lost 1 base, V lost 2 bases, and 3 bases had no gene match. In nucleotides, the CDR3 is TGTGCCAGCAGCTTACGTCTAGCGGGGGGCACAGATACGCAGTATTTT. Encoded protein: CASSLRLAGGTDTQYF.

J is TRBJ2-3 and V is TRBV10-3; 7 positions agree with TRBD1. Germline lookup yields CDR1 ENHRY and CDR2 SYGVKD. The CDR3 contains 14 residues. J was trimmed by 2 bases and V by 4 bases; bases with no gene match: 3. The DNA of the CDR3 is TGTGCCATCAGTGTGGGACAGACCACAGATACGCAGTATTTT. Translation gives CAISVGQTTDTQYF.

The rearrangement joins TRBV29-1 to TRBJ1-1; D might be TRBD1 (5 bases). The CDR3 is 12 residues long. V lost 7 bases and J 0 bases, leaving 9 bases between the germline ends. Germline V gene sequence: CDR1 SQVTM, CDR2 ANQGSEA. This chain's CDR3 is CSARGVNTEAFF. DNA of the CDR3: TGCAGCGCAAGAGGGGTGAACACTGAAGCTTTCTTT.